What follows are 27 T cell receptor beta chains derived from one specimen sequenced in a study of blood T cells in healthy people across ages. For the second PCR, which ran for about 6 to 11 cycles, a sample-barcoded 5' primer and a J-beta primer mix were used. MiXCR, run by TCRdb on the 5' RACE reads, gives a single entry per CDR3 protein. The data hold around 1.5 million distinct CDR3 sequences, with roughly a third observed a single time. The sequenced sample consisted of blood. These TCRs come from a woman under 40 in good health.

V is TRBV20-1 and J is TRBJ2-7; 11 bases map to TRBD1. Germline CDR1 DFQATT, CDR2 SNEGSKA (reference sequence). The CDR3 covers 14 residues. Trimming cost V 4 bases and J 7 bases; bases outside gene matches: 9. In nucleotides, the CDR3 is TGCAGTGCTACTGGGACAGGGGGGCCTTGGGAGCAGTACTTC. It codes for CSATGTGGPWEQYF.

The rearrangement joins TRBV4-1 to TRBJ2-1; 9 bases line up with TRBD2. The V and J ends lost 4 bases and 0 bases, in that order; junction bases with no gene match: 10. The CDR3 sequence is 18 residues long. The V gene's germline CDR1 is MGHRA and CDR2 YSYEKL. CDR3 in amino acids: CASSPGPAGGLSYNEQFF. CDR3 DNA: TGCGCCAGCAGCCCCGGACCAGCGGGGGGTCTCTCCTACAATGAGCAGTTCTTC.

In its sample, this clonotype was seen a few times. This chain joins TRBV4-1 and TRBJ1-2, with D possibly TRBD1 on 6 matching bases. Trimming removed 1 base from V and 5 bases from J, with 14 bases in between. The CDR3 has 15 amino acids. CDR1 MGHRA and CDR2 YSYEKL come from the germline V gene. As DNA, the CDR3 is TGCGCCAGCAGCCAAGGGACAGTCAAGATGTATGGCTACACCTTC. This translates into CASSQGTVKMYGYTF.

This clonotype was seen repeatedly, ten times or more. V usage is TRBV29-1 and J usage is TRBJ1-2; maybe TRBD1 (5 bases). Germline V gene data show CDR1 as SQVTM and CDR2 as ANQGSEA. The V and J ends lost 8 bases and 8 bases respectively, with 15 bases between them. This CDR3 spans 11 amino acids. CDR3 nucleotides: TGCAGCTGTCTCTCGGGGCGCGGCTACACCTTC. The encoded protein is CSCLSGRGYTF.

The gene calls are TRBV11-2 and TRBJ2-1; the match to TRBD2 covers 10 bases. Trimming took 4 bases from V and 8 from J; bases not matched to a gene: 8. The germline CDR1 and CDR2 sequences are SGHAT and FQNNGV. This CDR3 is 15 amino acids long. CDR3 sequence: CASSSISGRVDEQFF. The CDR3 coding sequence is TGTGCCAGCAGCTCTATAAGCGGGAGGGTGGATGAGCAGTTCTTC.

This clonotype occurred a few times. As DNA, the CDR3 is TGTGCCAGCAGCGCTCCGTGGGAGGCGGGGCGCACAGATACGCAGTATTTT. Translation gives CASSAPWEAGRTDTQYF. The chain employs TRBV7-8 and TRBJ2-3, with D maybe TRBD2 (6 bases). The CDR3 extends over 17 amino acids. CDR1 SGHVS and CDR2 FQNEAQ come from the germline V gene. V was pared by 5 bases and J by 1 base, with 19 bases between.

This clonotype was observed at least ten times. V gene TRBV6-5 combines with J gene TRBJ1-2; 8 bases are a match to TRBD1. CDR1 MNHEY and CDR2 SVGAGI come from the germline V gene. This CDR3 contains 14 residues. The V and J ends lost 2 bases and 2 bases, in that order; junction bases with no gene match: 1. The CDR3 region is CASSYRTGNYGYTF. The CDR3 DNA follows: TGTGCCAGCAGTTACCGGACAGGGAACTATGGCTACACCTTC.

This chain uses TRBV20-1 with TRBJ1-5; D is ambiguous. This CDR3 is 13 amino acids long. V shed 3 bases and J shed 2 bases, with 8 bases lying between them. Germline V lookup: CDR1 DFQATT, CDR2 SNEGSKA (reference sequence). The CDR3 bases are TGCAGTGCTAGTTGGACGGGCAATCAGCCCCAGCATTTT. This gives the protein CSASWTGNQPQHF.

Worth noting for this clonotype: An end of the junction does not agree with germline; a read error may underlie this. This rearrangement joins TRBV2 to TRBJ2-1; perhaps TRBD2 as D (5 bases). Germline V CDR1 and CDR2: SNHLY, FYNNEI. This CDR3 spans 15 amino acids. The CDR3 region is CASGEVTTNRHEQFF. In DNA, the CDR3 is TGTGCCAGCGGTGAGGTGACTACCAATCGGCATGAGCAGTTCTTC.

CDR3 DNA sequence: TGTGCCAGCAGGGGCCTTCGGGACGGACGGTACCAGGAAGGCTACACCTTC. Encoded protein: CASRGLRDGRYQEGYTF. The chain links TRBV7-9 to TRBJ1-2, with D possibly matching TRBD1 (5 bases). Per the germline V gene, CDR1 is SEHNR and CDR2 is FQNEAQ (reference sequence). V was pared by 6 bases and J by 8 bases, with 28 bases between. This CDR3 spans 17 amino acids.

This chain joins TRBV14 and TRBJ2-1, with D perhaps matching TRBD2 (5 bases). Between the trimmed V and J ends, which lost 3 bases and 7 bases, there was a span of 13 bases. Germline V CDR1 and CDR2: SGHDN, FVKESK. This CDR3 region has 14 residues. The CDR3 DNA is TGTGCCAGCAGCCAGGGCGGGCTCGGGAATGAGCAGTTCTTC. Residues: CASSQGGLGNEQFF.

Ten or more counts support this clonotype. The chain links TRBV12-3 or TRBV12-4 to TRBJ1-2; D perhaps matches TRBD1 (5 bases). With 7 bases removed from V and 5 bases from J, the gap between germline ends came to 17 bases. The CDR3 covers 14 residues. CDR3: CASMLTGGAYGYTF. CDR3 sequence (DNA): TGTGCCAGCATGCTTACAGGCGGGGCTTATGGCTACACCTTC.

The chain joins TRBV9 to TRBJ1-1; no clear D. V gave up 4 bases and J gave up 0 bases, with 16 bases separating them. The germline V gene has CDR1 SGDLS and CDR2 YYNGEE. This CDR3 is 16 amino acids long. The CDR3 region has the DNA TGTGCCAGCAGCACAAGTCCTACCCACATGAACACTGAAGCTTTCTTT. It yields the protein CASSTSPTHMNTEAFF. Full variable domain (rest looked up from reference TRBV9 and TRBJ1-1): DSGVTQTPKHLITATGQRVTLRCSPRSGDLSVYWYQQSLDQGLQFLIQYYNGEERAKGNILERFSAQQFPDLHSELNLSSLELGDSALYFCASSTSPTHMNTEAFFGQGTRLTVV.

This clonotype was recorded a few times. The J gene is TRBJ2-7, the V gene TRBV7-9; a possible D gene is TRBD1 (6 bases). The CDR3 has 15 residues. The germline V and J ends were trimmed by 5 bases and 2 bases, with 16 bases remaining between them. Germline CDR1 reads SEHNR; CDR2 reads FQNEAQ (reference sequence). CDR3: CASSHPGHNPYEQYF. CDR3 bases: TGTGCCAGCAGCCATCCGGGACACAATCCCTACGAGCAGTACTTC.

The chain has TRBV4-2 and TRBJ2-2, with TRBD2 matching 9 bases. After removal of 9 bases from V and 3 bases from J, the junction contained 11 bases not matched to a gene. From germline, CDR1 is LGHNA and CDR2 YNFKEQ. The CDR3 covers 16 residues. CDR3 region: CASRAVAGGDTGELFF. In DNA form, the CDR3 reads TGTGCCAGTCGAGCCGTGGCGGGGGGGGACACCGGGGAGCTGTTTTTT.

This clonotype came up many times. Germline and junction disagree at one end, which may indicate a read error. This chain connects TRBV5-1 to TRBJ2-7, with 7 bases fitting TRBD2. CDR3 length: 12 amino acids. Germline-derived CDR1 and CDR2 are SGHRS and YFSETQ. CDR3 bases: TGTGCCAGCAGTTTAGCGGGTAACGAGCAGTACTTC. Amino acid sequence: CASSLAGNEQYF.

The rearrangement uses TRBV9 and TRBJ2-3; D is perhaps TRBD1 (6 bases). The V and J ends lost 4 bases and 11 bases respectively, with 20 bases between them. CDR1 is SGDLS and CDR2 is YYNGEE in the germline V gene. The CDR3 has 14 residues. The CDR3 DNA is TGTGCCAGCAGCTCCGGTCTTAGAGGGGGAGAGCAGTATTTT. As protein: CASSSGLRGGEQYF.

This chain uses TRBV20-1 with TRBJ1-2; possible D gene TRBD1, 5 bases. The CDR3 is made up of 12 amino acids. The germline V and J ends were trimmed by 6 bases and 7 bases, with 15 bases remaining between them. CDR1 is DFQATT, CDR2 SNEGSKA, per germline (reference sequence). The CDR3 sequence is CSARQGFVGYTF. The CDR3 DNA follows: TGCAGTGCCCGCCAGGGTTTTGTTGGCTACACCTTC.

There are a few counts of this clonotype. The V and J genes are TRBV28 and TRBJ1-2; the match to TRBD1 covers 7 bases. The V segment lost 4 bases and the J segment 7 bases; nucleotides outside the gene matches: 15. The CDR3 consists of 16 residues. Germline CDR1 and CDR2: MDHEN and SYDVKM. The CDR3 DNA follows: TGTGCCAGCAGTTCCTCGGGGAGGGGGCGCTTAAGTGGCTACACCTTC. It translates to CASSSSGRGRLSGYTF.

The sample holds a few counts of this clonotype. CDR3 in DNA: TGCAGTGCGGTTGGACAGGGGTCATATAGCAATCAGCCCCAGCATTTT. It specifies CSAVGQGSYSNQPQHF. V is TRBV20-1 and J is TRBJ1-5; 9 bases match TRBD1. Germline CDR1 and CDR2: DFQATT and SNEGSKA (reference sequence). The length of the CDR3 is 16 residues. Losses at the gene ends were 6 bases for V and 0 bases for J; bases not matched to a gene: 9.

The genes are TRBV27 and TRBJ2-5; D could derive from TRBD1 or TRBD2 (5 bases each). The germline V gene encodes CDR1 MNHEY and CDR2 SMNVEV (reference sequence). The CDR3 totals 15 residues. V gave up 10 bases and J gave up 2 bases, with 20 bases separating them. The CDR3 protein is CAIPRGKKRQETQYF. The CDR3 region has the DNA TGTGCCATCCCACGGGGCAAAAAAAGACAAGAGACCCAGTACTTC.

This clonotype was counted only a few times. The rearrangement joins TRBV12-3 or TRBV12-4 to TRBJ2-1; perhaps TRBD2 as D (6 bases). The CDR3 covers 16 residues. The V gene lost 5 bases and the J gene lost 5 bases, with 19 bases spanning the gap. DNA for the CDR3: TGTGCCAGCAGTCCTCGCGGAGGGCGAAACCACAATGAGCAGTTCTTC. Translation: CASSPRGGRNHNEQFF.

The J gene is TRBJ2-6, the V gene TRBV7-6; TRBD1 might be the D (5 bases). The germline V gene has CDR1 SGHVS and CDR2 FNYEAQ. The CDR3 has 14 amino acids. V lost 6 bases to trimming and J lost 1 base, with 7 bases between them. The CDR3 reads CASRAGSGANVLTF. CDR3 coding DNA: TGTGCCAGCAGGGCAGGGTCTGGGGCCAACGTCCTGACTTTC.

The chain joins TRBV20-1 to TRBJ2-5; weak D call: TRBD1 (6 bases). The CDR3 spans 16 residues. The germline CDR1 and CDR2 sequences are DFQATT and SNEGSKA (reference sequence). With 0 bases removed from V and 6 bases from J, the gap between germline ends came to 20 bases. The CDR3 DNA is TGCAGTGCTAGAGATCTTTCAGTCGGTGGGACAAAGACCCAGTACTTC. Encoded protein: CSARDLSVGGTKTQYF.

This clonotype was seen many times. The chain is built from TRBV4-1 and TRBJ2-6; the match to TRBD1 covers 10 bases. CDR3 length equals 17 residues. CDR1 is MGHRA and CDR2 is YSYEKL in the germline V gene. Germline trimming cut 2 bases from V and 2 bases from J; bases unmatched to any gene: 3. In nucleotides, the CDR3 is TGCGCCAGCAGCCAACCGGGGACAGGGGCTGGGGCCAACGTCCTGACTTTC. Translating it yields CASSQPGTGAGANVLTF.

V and J are TRBV7-8 and TRBJ2-1; 8 bases map to TRBD1. V was clipped by 10 bases and J by 7 bases; unmatched bases: 12. The CDR3 contains 14 residues. Germline V gene data show CDR1 as SGHVS and CDR2 as FQNEAQ. The CDR3 sequence: CATSGTGAFNEQFF. The CDR3 region has the DNA TGTGCCACTTCCGGGACAGGAGCATTTAATGAGCAGTTCTTC. The full variable domain, in which reference TRBV7-8 and TRBJ2-1 provide the parts outside the CDR3, is GAGVSQSPRYKVAKRGQDVALRCDPISGHVSLFWYQQALGQGPEFLTYFQNEAQLDKSGLPSDRFFAERPEGSVSTLKIQRTQQEDSAVYLCATSGTGAFNEQFFGPGTRLTVL.

This clonotype was counted between two and nine times. The chain joins TRBV6-6 to TRBJ1-1; D remains ambiguous. Between the trimmed V and J ends, which lost 6 bases and 1 base, there was a span of 18 bases. The germline CDR1 and CDR2 sequences are MNHNY and SVGAGI (reference sequence). There are 16 residues in the CDR3. The CDR3 bases are TGTGCCAGCAGCTCCCGGATGGCGGGAGCGAACACTGAAGCTTTCTTT. Amino acids: CASSSRMAGANTEAFF.